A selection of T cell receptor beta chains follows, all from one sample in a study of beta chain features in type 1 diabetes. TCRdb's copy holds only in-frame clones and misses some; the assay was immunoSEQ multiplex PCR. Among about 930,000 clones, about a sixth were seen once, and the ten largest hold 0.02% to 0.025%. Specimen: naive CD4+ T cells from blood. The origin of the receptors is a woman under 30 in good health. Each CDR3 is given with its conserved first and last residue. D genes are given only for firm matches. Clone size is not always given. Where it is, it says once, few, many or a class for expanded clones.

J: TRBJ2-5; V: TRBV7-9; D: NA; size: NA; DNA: TGTGCCAGCAGCTTAGGCTCGACAGGTTACCAAGAGACCCAGTACTTC; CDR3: CASSLGSTGYQETQYF
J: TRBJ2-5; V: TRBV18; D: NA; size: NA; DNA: TGTGCCAGCTCACCACTAAAGTCGCTCTTGGGTGGGGAGACCCAGTACTTC; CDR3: CASSPLKSLLGGETQYF
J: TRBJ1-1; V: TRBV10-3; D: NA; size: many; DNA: TGTGCCATCAAAACAGCGGACGGGATGAACACTGAAGCTTTCTTT; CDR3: CAIKTADGMNTEAFF
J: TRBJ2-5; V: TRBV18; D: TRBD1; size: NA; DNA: TGTGCCAGCTCAATTACAGGGGCTTCTGCAGTGGAGACCCAGTACTTC; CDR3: CASSITGASAVETQYF
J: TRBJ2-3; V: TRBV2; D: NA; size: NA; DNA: TGTGCCAGCAGTTACAATGAGGGTACAGATACGCAGTATTTT; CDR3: CASSYNEGTDTQYF
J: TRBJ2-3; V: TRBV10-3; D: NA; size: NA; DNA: TGTGCCATTTCGGGTTACCCCGGGGGGCCCACAGATACGCAGTATTTT; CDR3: CAISGYPGGPTDTQYF
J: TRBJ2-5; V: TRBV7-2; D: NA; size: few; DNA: TGTGCCAGCAGCCCCGGGACACCCCAAGAGACCCAGTACTTC; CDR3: CASSPGTPQETQYF
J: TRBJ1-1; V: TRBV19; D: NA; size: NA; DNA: TGTGCCAGTAGTATTTTGGTGAACACTGAAGCTTTCTTT; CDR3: CASSILVNTEAFF
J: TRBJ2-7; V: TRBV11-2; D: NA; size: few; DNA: TGTGCCAGCAGCTCCGGGCAGAGTGACGAGCAGTACTTC; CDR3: CASSSGQSDEQYF
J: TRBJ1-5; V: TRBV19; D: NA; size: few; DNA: TGTGCCAGTAGTCCAACGGTCAATCAGCCCCAGCATTTT; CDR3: CASSPTVNQPQHF
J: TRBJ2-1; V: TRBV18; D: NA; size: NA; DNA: TGTGCCAGCTCACCACCGGAGGGCAATGAGCAGTTCTTC; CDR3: CASSPPEGNEQFF
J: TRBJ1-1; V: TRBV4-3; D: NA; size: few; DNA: TGCGCCAGCAGCCACAGGCCGAGTGGGCTCGCTGAAGCTTTCTTT; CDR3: CASSHRPSGLAEAFF
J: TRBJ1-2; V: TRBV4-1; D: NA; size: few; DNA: TGCGCCAGCAGCCATATCGGACAGAGGGGCTACACCTTC; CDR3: CASSHIGQRGYTF
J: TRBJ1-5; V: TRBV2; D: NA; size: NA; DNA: TGTGCCAGCAGTGGAGGGGTTAATAGCAATCAGCCCCAGCATTTT; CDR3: CASSGGVNSNQPQHF
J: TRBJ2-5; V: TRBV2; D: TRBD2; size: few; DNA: TGTGCCAGCAGTATTTCTAGCGGGAGTTTCCAAGAGACCCAGTACTTC; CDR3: CASSISSGSFQETQYF
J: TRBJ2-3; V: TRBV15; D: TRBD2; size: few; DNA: TGTGCCACCAGCAGAGATCGGGGGACTAGAGATACGCAGTATTTT; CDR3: CATSRDRGTRDTQYF
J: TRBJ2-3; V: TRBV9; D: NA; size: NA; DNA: TGTGCCAGCAGCGTAGGTGGACAGCCTGGCACAGATACGCAGTATTTT; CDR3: CASSVGGQPGTDTQYF
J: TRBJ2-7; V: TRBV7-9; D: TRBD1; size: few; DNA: TGTGCCAGCAGCCCCGGAGGACAGGGGTCTACCTTTAGGTACGAGCAGTACTTC; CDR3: CASSPGGQGSTFRYEQYF
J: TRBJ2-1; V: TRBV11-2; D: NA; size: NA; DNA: TGTGCCAGCAGCTTAGTCCGGACAGTGAATGAGCAGTTCTTC; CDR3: CASSLVRTVNEQFF
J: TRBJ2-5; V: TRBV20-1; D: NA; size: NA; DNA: TGCAGTGCTAGTCATCTGGGGACCCAGTACTTC; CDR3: CSASHLGTQYF
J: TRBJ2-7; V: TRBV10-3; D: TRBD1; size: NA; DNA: TGTGCCACCCGGGACAGTAAGAACTCCTACGAGCAGTACTTC; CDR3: CATRDSKNSYEQYF
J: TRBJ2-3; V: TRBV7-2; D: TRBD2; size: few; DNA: TGTGCCAGCAGCTTAGGTGGGACTAGCGGCACAGATACGCAGTATTTT; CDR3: CASSLGGTSGTDTQYF
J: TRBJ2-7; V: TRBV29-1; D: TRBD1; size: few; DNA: TGCAGCGTTGCAACAGGGGGTGGCTCCTACGAGCAGTACTTC; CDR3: CSVATGGGSYEQYF
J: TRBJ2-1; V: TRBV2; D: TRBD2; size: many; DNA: TGTGCCAGCAGTGAACTAGCGGGCCACAATGAGCAGTTCTTC; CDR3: CASSELAGHNEQFF
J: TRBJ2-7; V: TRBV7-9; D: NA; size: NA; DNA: TGTGCCAGCAGCTTGACGGGGCTTCTCTACGAGCAGTACTTC; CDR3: CASSLTGLLYEQYF
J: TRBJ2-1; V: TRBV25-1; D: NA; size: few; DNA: TGTGCCAGCAGTGAGGAGCCTAGGCAGTTCTTC; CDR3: CASSEEPRQFF
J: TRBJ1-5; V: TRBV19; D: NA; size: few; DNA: TGTGCCAGTAGCGGGGAGGGCGGCAATCAGCCCCAGCATTTT; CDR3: CASSGEGGNQPQHF
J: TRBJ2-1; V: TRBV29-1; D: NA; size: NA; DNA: TGCAGCGTTGCATGGGCGCGCTCCTACAATGAGCAGTTCTTC; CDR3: CSVAWARSYNEQFF
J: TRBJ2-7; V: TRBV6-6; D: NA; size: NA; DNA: TGTGCCAGCAGTTACTCGGGGGGTTCCTACGAGCAGTACTTC; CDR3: CASSYSGGSYEQYF
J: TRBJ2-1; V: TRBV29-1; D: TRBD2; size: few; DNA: TGCAGCGCCCGACTAGCGGGGTACAATGAGCAGTTCTTC; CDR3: CSARLAGYNEQFF
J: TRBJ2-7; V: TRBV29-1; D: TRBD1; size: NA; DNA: TGCAGCGTCGGACAGGTTCGCGACGAGCAGTACTTC; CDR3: CSVGQVRDEQYF
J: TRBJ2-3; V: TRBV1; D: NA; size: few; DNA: TGCACCAGCAGCCTTACCGGGACTATTCCTACAGATACGCAGTATTTT; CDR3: CTSSLTGTIPTDTQYF
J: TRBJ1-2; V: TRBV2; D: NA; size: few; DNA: TGTGCCAGCAGTGAAACAGGACAGTTCTATGGCTACACCTTC; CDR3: CASSETGQFYGYTF
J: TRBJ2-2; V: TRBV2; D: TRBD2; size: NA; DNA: TGTGCCAGCCAGGGGACTAGCGGTGCCGGGGAGCTGTTTTTT; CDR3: CASQGTSGAGELFF
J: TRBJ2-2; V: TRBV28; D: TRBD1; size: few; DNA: TGTGCCAGCAGTTTAGCGGGTAGGGGGCCCGGGGAGCTGTTTTTT; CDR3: CASSLAGRGPGELFF
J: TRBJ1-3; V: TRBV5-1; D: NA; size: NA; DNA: TGCGCCAGCAGCTTCGGGCAGGCGAACTCTGGAAACACCATATATTTT; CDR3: CASSFGQANSGNTIYF
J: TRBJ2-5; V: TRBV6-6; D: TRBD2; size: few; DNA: TGTGCCAGCAGACCGGGAGGAGGGGCGGAGACCCAGTACTTC; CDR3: CASRPGGGAETQYF
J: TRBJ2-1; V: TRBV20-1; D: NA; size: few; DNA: TGCAGTGCCGAAGAGCAGTTCTTC; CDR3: CSAEEQFF
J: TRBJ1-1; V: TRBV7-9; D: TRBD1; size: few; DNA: TGTGCCAGCAGCTTAGAAGGGACAGTGATGACTGAAGCTTTCTTT; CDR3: CASSLEGTVMTEAFF
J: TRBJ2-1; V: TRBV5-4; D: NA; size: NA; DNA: TGTGCCAGCAGCTTGGGGGGTCCAAGGAGGGTATACAATGAGCAGTTCTTC; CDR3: CASSLGGPRRVYNEQFF
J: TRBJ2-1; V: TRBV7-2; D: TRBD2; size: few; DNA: TGTGCCAGCAGCCTCGGACTAGCGGTCAATGAGCAGTTCTTC; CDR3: CASSLGLAVNEQFF
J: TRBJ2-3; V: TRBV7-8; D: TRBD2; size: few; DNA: TGTGCCAGCAGCTTACTATCTAGCGGGAGCACAGATACGCAGTATTTT; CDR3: CASSLLSSGSTDTQYF
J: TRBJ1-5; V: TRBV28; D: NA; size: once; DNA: TGTGCCAGCTACCAGAGGGGGGGAGGTCAGCCCCAGCATTTT; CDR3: CASYQRGGGQPQHF
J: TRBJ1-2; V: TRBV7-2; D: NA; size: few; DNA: TGTGCCAGCAGCTTAGTATATGGCTACACCTTC; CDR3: CASSLVYGYTF
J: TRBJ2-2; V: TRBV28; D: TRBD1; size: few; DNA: TGTGCCAGCAGACCGGGACAGGGTTACACCGGGGAGCTGTTTTTT; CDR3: CASRPGQGYTGELFF
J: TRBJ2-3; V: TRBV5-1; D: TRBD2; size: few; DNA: TGCGCCAGCAGCCCCGCAGCGGGGGATACGCAGTATTTT; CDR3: CASSPAAGDTQYF
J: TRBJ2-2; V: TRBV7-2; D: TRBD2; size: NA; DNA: TGTGCCAGCAGCAATCGACTAGCGGGAGGGACCGGGGAGCTGTTTTTT; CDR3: CASSNRLAGGTGELFF
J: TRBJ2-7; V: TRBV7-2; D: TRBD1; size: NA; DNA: TGTGCCAGCAGCTTAGGAACTCCGGGACAGGGGGCAATCAAGCAGTACTTC; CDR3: CASSLGTPGQGAIKQYF
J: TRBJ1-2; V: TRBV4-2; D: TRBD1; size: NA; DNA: TGTGCCAGCAGCCAGGGGACAGGGAAAGGGGGGGGCTATGGCTACACCTTC; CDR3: CASSQGTGKGGGYGYTF
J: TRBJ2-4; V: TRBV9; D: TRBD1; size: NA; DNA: TGTGCCAGCAGCGTAGGGGAGTGGGACAGGGTGGGCAAAAACATTCAGTACTTC; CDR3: CASSVGEWDRVGKNIQYF
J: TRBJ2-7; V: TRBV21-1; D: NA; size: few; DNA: TGTGCCAGCAGCAAAGACGTGACTAGGAGACTCGAGCAGTACTTC; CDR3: CASSKDVTRRLEQYF
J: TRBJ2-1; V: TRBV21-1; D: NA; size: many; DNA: TGTGCCAGCAGCAAAGAGACATCCCCCCGTGATGAGCAGTTCTTC; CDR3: CASSKETSPRDEQFF